Presented here are 5 T cell receptor beta chains from one specimen sequenced in a study of cytomegalovirus exposure and HLA in healthy donors. The primer mix had 60 Vbeta and 13 Jbeta primers. Measured with immunoSEQ multiplex PCR; TCRdb has only the in-frame clones, and not every one. The sample shows approximately 170,000 clones, 73% of them seen only once. Sequencing was performed on PBMCs. These receptor sequences come from a woman between 18 and 29 years old in good health and CMV-seropositive.

This clone was counted only a few times. J is TRBJ2-7 and V is TRBV29-1; D may be TRBD2 (5 bases). V lost 1 base, J lost 5 bases, and 18 bases lay in between. Germline CDR1 SQVTM, CDR2 ANQGSEA. CDR3 length: 15 residues. This CDR3 reads CSVEVSPGFEHEQYF. CDR3 in DNA: TGCAGCGTTGAAGTTTCACCGGGATTTGAACACGAGCAGTACTTC.

This rearrangement joins TRBV4-1 to TRBJ2-7, with 7 positions matching TRBD1. With V trimmed by 1 base and J by 1 base, 7 bases remained unmatched. The CDR3 sequence is 16 residues long. Germline values: CDR1 MGHRA, CDR2 YSYEKL. For the CDR3, the DNA is TGCGCCAGCAGCCAAGGGCAAGGGGGCAGTTCCTACGAGCAGTACTTC. Translation: CASSQGQGGSSYEQYF.

The chain combines TRBV7-2 with TRBJ2-7; possibly TRBD2 for D (6 bases). Germline V gene sequence: CDR1 SGHTA, CDR2 FQGNSA. V was clipped by 1 base and J by 3 bases, with 13 bases between them. The CDR3 extends over 15 amino acids. The CDR3 here is CASSLEGTRDYEQYF. The DNA for the CDR3 is TGTGCCAGCAGCTTAGAAGGGACTCGGGACTACGAGCAGTACTTC.

This clone was observed a few times. The genes are TRBV5-1 and TRBJ2-2, with TRBD1 as a possible D gene (5 bases). The V end was cut by 2 bases, the J end by 0 bases, with 11 bases between. This CDR3 is 16 amino acids long. CDR1 SGHRS and CDR2 YFSETQ come from the germline V gene. CDR3 nucleotides: TGCGCCAGCAGCTTACATCAGGGATCGAACACCGGGGAGCTGTTTTTT. This encodes CASSLHQGSNTGELFF.

On this clone itself: The same CDR3 arises from other DNA sequences in this sample as well. The chain employs TRBV4-1 and TRBJ1-5; D is possibly TRBD1 (5 bases). The CDR3 is 17 residues long. Germline V gene data show CDR1 as MGHRA and CDR2 as YSYEKL. Trimming stripped 1 base from V and 4 bases from J, with 17 bases between. In nucleotides, the CDR3 is TGCGCCAGCAGCCAAGTCAGGGTAAGGGGAGGGAATCAGCCCCAGCATTTT. It codes for CASSQVRVRGGNQPQHF.